This T cell receptor beta chain was obtained from a study of blood T cells in healthy people across ages. The CDR3 length is 15 residues. Germline V gives CDR1 SGHRS, CDR2 YFSETQ. Trimming pared 2 bases from V and 6 bases from J, leaving 15 bases between. Then a second PCR, running about 6 to 11 cycles, was carried out with a sample-barcoded 5' primer and a J-beta primer mix. Using its own MiXCR run on the 5' RACE reads, TCRdb lists one record per CDR3 protein. This sample carries around 1,000,000 distinct CDR3 sequences, approximately 25% of them seen once, and the ten largest clones take approximately 0.7%. These data were likewise used in another study, on T cells of mothers and their children.

This receptor was identified in a girl aged 2 to 10 in good health. The specimen was blood. The chain employs TRBV5-1 and TRBJ2-1; TRBD2 might be the D (7 bases). CDR3 protein: CASSFEGGPFNEQFF. The DNA for the CDR3 is TGCGCCAGCAGCTTTGAGGGGGGGCCCTTCAATGAGCAGTTCTTC.